A few counts support the clone carrying this TCR beta chain. As yet, its antigen is unknown. The CDR3 has 11 residues. Germline V gene sequence: CDR1 DFQATT, CDR2 SNEGSKA (reference sequence). Trimming took 0 bases from V and 6 from J, leaving 4 bases between them. The data were taken from a study of Graves' ophthalmopathy and Graves' hyperthyroidism. Study-level points and caveats: Detection in blood was also observed for most expanded thyroid clonotypes above 0.001 frequency. Ophthalmopathy progression cases were predicted by the model with about 70% sensitivity and around 72% specificity.

The authors amplified TCR beta CDR3 regions, and they did so from RNA transcripts for repertoire sequencing. The first round was an RT-PCR with HTBI primers, and the second round was a multiplex PCR. TCRdb recomputed calls from the multiplex PCR reads with MiXCR, one row per CDR3 protein. The sample lists around 670,000 distinct CDR3 sequences, around 40% occurring once. The sample comprised peripheral blood. The genes are TRBV20-1 and TRBJ2-3, with D uncertain. This TCR was sampled from an adult man with Graves' ophthalmopathy. CDR3 nucleotides: TGCAGTGCTAGAGAGGTGGATACGCAGTATTTT. This encodes CSAREVDTQYF.